This TCR beta chain was recorded in a study of blood T cell repertoires in COVID-19. Study-level background: The United States, Italy and Spain were the sources of the acute and convalescent COVID-19 samples. PBMCs, B-cell-depleted T cells, or T cells provided the cDNA or gDNA that made up the material.

The authors' processing: The authors estimated nucleated cell counts from reference gene primer amplification. Assay used: immunoSEQ multiplex PCR; TCRdb lists only in-frame clones, some missing. D and trimming were read from the DNA, whereas the V and J calls and clone size are those reported in that table. The sample has approximately 190,000 clones, 80% seen once. Sequenced: peripheral blood. This clonotype was obtained from a man in his 60s with acute or convalescent COVID-19.

CDR3 residues: CASSLMAGGHPSGANVLTF. CDR3 sequence (DNA): TGTGCCAGCAGTTTAATGGCGGGGGGTCACCCCTCTGGGGCCAACGTCCTGACTTTC. V is TRBV27 and J is TRBJ2-6, with 8 bases identical to TRBD2. The ends lost 2 bases at V and 0 bases at J; junction bases unmatched: 9. The germline V gene has CDR1 MNHEY and CDR2 SMNVEV (reference sequence). This CDR3 comprises 19 residues.